Presented here are 5 T cell receptor beta chains from one specimen sequenced in a study of T cell responses to AZD1222 COVID-19 vaccine. This table comes from immunoSEQ multiplex PCR, and its TCRdb copy is limited to in-frame clones, with some not included. The sample lists about 120,000 clones, roughly 87% occurring once. Source: peripheral blood, taken on day 0 of AZD1222 vaccination. These receptors all stem from an adult in good health.

The V call is TRBV28, the J call TRBJ1-2; 8 bases fit TRBD1. There are 14 residues in the CDR3. V lost 5 bases, J lost 4 bases, and 6 bases stayed unmatched. Germline CDR1 and CDR2: MDHEN and SYDVKM. CDR3 nucleotide sequence: TGTGCCAGCAGTATTGGACAGGGTCTCTATGGCTACACCTTC. Amino acids: CASSIGQGLYGYTF.

The chain employs TRBV29-1 and TRBJ1-1; the D gene is possibly TRBD1 (6 bases). Between the trimmed V and J ends, which lost 7 bases and 1 base, there was a span of 10 bases. CDR1 and CDR2 from the germline V gene are SQVTM and ANQGSEA. The CDR3 length is 12 residues. CDR3 nucleotide sequence: TGCAGCGCCGGGACATCGAACACTGAAGCTTTCTTT. Its protein product is CSAGTSNTEAFF.

This sequence joins TRBV15 and TRBJ1-3; D call uncertain. This CDR3 region has 15 residues. With 0 bases removed from V and 4 bases from J, the gap between germline ends came to 10 bases. Germline V gene sequence: CDR1 LNHNV, CDR2 YYDKDF (reference sequence). CDR3 region: CATSRDSARGNTIYF. For the CDR3, the DNA is TGTGCCACCAGCAGAGATTCGGCGAGGGGAAACACCATATATTTT.

V usage is TRBV10-1 and J usage is TRBJ2-7; D may be TRBD2 (5 bases). V dropped 3 bases and J dropped 0 bases, with 12 bases sitting between them. The CDR3 sequence is 15 residues long. Germline V gives CDR1 WNHNN, CDR2 SYGVQD (reference sequence). CDR3 protein: CASSDLAENSYEQYF. The CDR3 DNA is TGCGCCAGCAGTGACCTAGCAGAGAACTCCTACGAGCAGTACTTC.

The genes are TRBV5-5 and TRBJ1-3; no definite D call. The V end lost 5 bases, the J end lost 4 bases, and 16 bases lay between the germline ends. Looked up from germline, CDR1 is SGHKS and CDR2 is YYEKEE (reference sequence). The CDR3 has 15 residues. The DNA for the CDR3 is TGTGCCAGCAGGGCGGTCCTTATGGAGGGAAACACCATATATTTT. Its translation: CASRAVLMEGNTIYF. Based on the CDR3 plus reference TRBV5-5 and TRBJ1-3, the full variable domain is DAGVTQSPTHLIKTRGQQVTLRCSPISGHKSVSWYQQVLGQGPQFIFQYYEKEERGRGNFPDRFSARQFPNYSSELNVNALLLGDSALYLCASRAVLMEGNTIYFGEGSWLTVV.